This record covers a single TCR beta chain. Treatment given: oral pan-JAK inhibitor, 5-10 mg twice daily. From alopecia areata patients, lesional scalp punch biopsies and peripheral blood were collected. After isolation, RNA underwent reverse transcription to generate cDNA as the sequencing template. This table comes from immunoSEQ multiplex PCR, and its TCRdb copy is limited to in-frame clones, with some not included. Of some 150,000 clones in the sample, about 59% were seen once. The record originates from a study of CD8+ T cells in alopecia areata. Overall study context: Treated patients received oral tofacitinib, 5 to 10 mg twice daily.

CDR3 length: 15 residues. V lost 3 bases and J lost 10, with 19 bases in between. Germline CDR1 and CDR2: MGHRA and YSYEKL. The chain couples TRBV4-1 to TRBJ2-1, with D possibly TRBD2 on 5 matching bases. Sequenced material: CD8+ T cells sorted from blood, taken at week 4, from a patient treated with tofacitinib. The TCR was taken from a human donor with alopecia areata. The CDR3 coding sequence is TGCGCCAGCAGCCACGCTTCCGGGGTGCTAGGGGAGCAGTTCTTC. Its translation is CASSHASGVLGEQFF.